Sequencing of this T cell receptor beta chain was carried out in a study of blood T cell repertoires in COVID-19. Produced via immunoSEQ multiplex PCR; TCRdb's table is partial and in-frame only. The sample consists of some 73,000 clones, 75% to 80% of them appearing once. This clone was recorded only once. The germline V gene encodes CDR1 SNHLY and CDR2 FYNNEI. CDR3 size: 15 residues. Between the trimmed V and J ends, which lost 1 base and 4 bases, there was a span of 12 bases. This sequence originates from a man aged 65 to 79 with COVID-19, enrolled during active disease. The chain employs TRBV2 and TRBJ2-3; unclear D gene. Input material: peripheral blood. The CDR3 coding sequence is TGTGCCAGCAGTGAAGATAAGAGCGTATCAGATACGCAGTATTTT. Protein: CASSEDKSVSDTQYF.